Listed below are T cell receptor beta chains from one sample, sequenced in a study of technical replicates of blood from a few donors. Produced via immunoSEQ multiplex PCR; TCRdb's table is partial and in-frame only. The sample lists about 13,000 clones, 70% to 90% occurring once. Sequences were obtained from PBMCs. Every receptor here comes from a human donor in good health. CDR3s include the opening cysteine and the closing phenylalanine or tryptophan. A D gene is named only where the DNA matches it firmly. Clone size, where shown, is once, few, many, or a class for clones that have expanded.

TRBJ1-1 - - TRBV10-1 CASSTHGTEAFF TGCGCCAGCAGCACCCACGGTACTGAAGCTTTCTTT
TRBJ1-3 once - TRBV30 CAWKRGRLPGNTIYF TGTGCCTGGAAGCGGGGGCGTTTGCCTGGAAACACCATATATTTT
TRBJ2-3 few - TRBV6-1 CATQFSGSDTQYF TGTGCCACCCAATTCAGTGGCTCGGATACGCAGTATTTT
TRBJ1-1 few TRBD1 TRBV7-2 CASSLALQGTEAFF TGTGCCAGCAGCTTAGCTTTACAGGGGACTGAAGCTTTCTTT
TRBJ1-1 once TRBD1 TRBV6-1 CASSADRADTEAFF TGTGCCAGCAGTGCCGACAGGGCCGACACTGAAGCTTTCTTT
TRBJ1-1 - - TRBV15 CATSRDRALTEAFF TGTGCCACCAGCAGAGACAGGGCTTTAACTGAAGCTTTCTTT
TRBJ2-2 - TRBD1 TRBV7-9 CASNHIGTGGSGELFF TGTGCCAGCAATCACATCGGGACAGGGGGGTCCGGGGAGCTGTTTTTT
TRBJ2-1 once TRBD2 TRBV19 CASSIKAGGYNEQFF TGTGCCAGTAGTATCAAAGCGGGAGGATACAATGAGCAGTTCTTC
TRBJ2-7 - TRBD2 TRBV6-1 CASRGTSGGYEQYF TGTGCCAGCAGGGGGACTAGCGGGGGCTACGAGCAGTACTTC
TRBJ2-1 - - TRBV7-2 CASSAYAREQFF TGTGCCAGCAGCGCCTACGCCAGGGAGCAGTTCTTC
TRBJ2-3 - TRBD1 TRBV6-9 CASRKDRVWPTDTQYF TGTGCCAGCAGGAAGGACAGGGTATGGCCCACAGATACGCAGTATTTT
TRBJ1-5 - - TRBV7-9 CASSLLGGSNQPQHF TGTGCCAGCAGCCTTTTGGGAGGGAGCAATCAGCCCCAGCATTTT
TRBJ2-7 - - TRBV10-3 CAIMKGGDEQYF TGTGCCATCATGAAAGGGGGTGACGAGCAGTACTTC
TRBJ1-2 - - TRBV7-9 CASSPFTDSSYGYTF TGTGCCAGCAGCCCCTTTACGGACAGTTCTTATGGCTACACCTTC
TRBJ2-1 - - TRBV10-2 CASTGRDSYNEQFF TGCGCCAGCACAGGACGGGACTCCTACAATGAGCAGTTCTTC
TRBJ2-2 - TRBD1 TRBV7-9 CASSDGQGASGELFF TGTGCCAGCAGCGACGGACAGGGGGCGTCCGGGGAGCTGTTTTTT
TRBJ1-5 - - TRBV6-6 CASSYSTDQPQHF TGTGCCAGCAGTTACTCGACAGATCAGCCCCAGCATTTT
TRBJ2-1 - - TRBV30 CAWSTLDSRFF TGTGCCTGGAGTACTCTGGACTCTAGATTCTTC
TRBJ1-2 - - TRBV19 CASSIGAAGYTF TGTGCCAGTAGTATTGGGGCAGCGGGCTACACCTTC
TRBJ2-3 - TRBD1 TRBV5-6 CASSQDRPDTQYF TGTGCCAGCAGCCAGGACAGGCCAGATACGCAGTATTTT
TRBJ2-3 - - TRBV11-2 CASSLDPVPDTQYF TGTGCCAGCAGCTTAGATCCCGTCCCAGATACGCAGTATTTT
TRBJ1-2 - - TRBV6-1 CASREVGYTF TGTGCCAGCCGGGAGGTCGGCTACACCTTC
TRBJ2-7 - TRBD2 TRBV28 CASSNGLAEDEQYF TGTGCCAGCAGCAACGGACTAGCGGAGGACGAGCAGTACTTC
TRBJ2-2 - TRBD2 TRBV7-9 CASSLISGGNDPGELFF TGTGCCAGCAGCTTAATTAGCGGGGGGAATGACCCCGGGGAGCTGTTTTTT
TRBJ1-1 - - TRBV11-2 CASSLFSAMNTEAFF TGTGCCAGCAGCCTTTTTAGTGCCATGAACACTGAAGCTTTCTTT
TRBJ1-1 - - TRBV10-1 CASSDPGAANTEAFF TGCGCCAGCAGTGACCCAGGGGCGGCGAACACTGAAGCTTTCTTT
TRBJ1-1 - - TRBV19 CASSTRPRQVTVTEAFF TGTGCCAGTAGTACGCGACCGCGACAGGTAACTGTCACTGAAGCTTTCTTT
TRBJ2-6 - - TRBV27 CASSLGTLGLAGANVLTF TGTGCCAGCAGTTTAGGAACGTTGGGGCTGGCTGGGGCCAACGTCCTGACTTTC
TRBJ2-7 - TRBD1 TRBV28 CASRDRNPIYEQYF TGTGCCAGCAGGGACAGGAACCCAATCTACGAGCAGTACTTC
TRBJ1-1 - TRBD1 TRBV19 CASIRTGGNTEAFF TGTGCCAGTATACGGACAGGGGGGAACACTGAAGCTTTCTTT
TRBJ1-3 - - TRBV5-6 CASSLFSVSGNTIYF TGTGCCAGCAGCTTGTTCTCCGTATCTGGAAACACCATATATTTT
TRBJ2-3 - TRBD2 TRBV4-2 CASSGPGTSGSSTDTQYF TGTGCCAGCAGCGGACCCGGGACTAGCGGGAGCTCCACAGATACGCAGTATTTT
TRBJ1-1 - TRBD1 TRBV19 CASSTLDRGLNTEAFF TGTGCCAGTAGTACCCTAGACAGGGGTTTGAACACTGAAGCTTTCTTT
TRBJ1-2 - TRBD1 TRBV30 CAWSVGTAFYGYTF TGTGCCTGGAGTGTCGGGACAGCGTTCTATGGCTACACCTTC
TRBJ1-4 - TRBD1 TRBV2 CASSGRDSYEKLFF TGTGCCAGCAGTGGCCGGGACAGCTATGAAAAACTGTTTTTT
TRBJ2-1 - TRBD2 TRBV7-9 CASSPQGGLAGGNEQFF TGTGCCAGCAGCCCCCAGGGGGGGCTAGCGGGAGGGAATGAGCAGTTCTTC
TRBJ2-7 - - TRBV4-1 CASSQDGPTTGEVLYEQYF TGCGCCAGCAGCCAAGATGGCCCTACAACAGGGGAGGTGCTTTACGAGCAGTACTTC
TRBJ2-7 - TRBD2 TRBV6-1 CASSGPGLAYEQYF TGTGCCAGCAGTGGCCCGGGACTAGCCTACGAGCAGTACTTC
TRBJ2-7 few TRBD2 TRBV27 CASTPSSSGSYEQYF TGTGCCAGCACCCCTAGCTCTAGCGGCTCCTACGAGCAGTACTTC
TRBJ2-7 - - TRBV5-6 CASSTEQGSPTYEQYF TGTGCCAGCAGCACCGAACAGGGTAGCCCTACCTACGAGCAGTACTTC
TRBJ2-7 - TRBD2 TRBV2 CASSGRASYEQYF TGTGCCAGTAGCGGGAGGGCCTCCTACGAGCAGTACTTC
TRBJ2-5 - - TRBV11-1 CASSLSSPQETQYF TGTGCCAGCAGCTTAAGCTCCCCCCAAGAGACCCAGTACTTC